This note documents a single T cell receptor (beta chain) sequence. The sample originates from a study of CD8+CD57+ T cells in acquired aplastic anemia. In germline, CDR1 is LNHDA, CDR2 SQIVND (reference sequence). V was pared by 1 base and J by 0 bases, with 7 bases between. The CDR3 loop spans 16 amino acids. Profiling of TCR beta VDJ combinations and CDR3 sequences used genomic DNA as template. TCRdb independently ran MiXCR on the reads; one entry per CDR3 protein. The sample consists of roughly 300,000 distinct CDR3 sequences, 45% to 70% of them appearing once. What was sequenced was sorted CD4+, CD8+, or CD8+CD57+ T cells (not recorded which) from PBMCs. The chain recombines TRBV19 with TRBJ2-6; the D gene is possibly TRBD1 (6 bases). The receptor's source is a human donor with severe aplastic anemia or a healthy control (not recorded which). CDR3 residues: CASSIATGSGANVLTF. DNA of the CDR3: TGTGCCAGTAGTATAGCGACAGGCTCTGGGGCCAACGTCCTGACTTTC.